This TCR beta chain was observed in a study of blood T cell repertoires in COVID-19. This clone appeared once. Libraries were prepared by immunoSEQ multiplex PCR; TCRdb keeps only in-frame clonotypes and omits some of them. The data hold 150,000 to 200,000 clones, with about 93% observed a single time. CDR3 length: 13 amino acids. V was clipped by 4 bases and J by 3 bases, with 7 bases between them. The germline CDR1 and CDR2 sequences are MNHEY and SMNVEV (reference sequence). This sequence was found in a woman in her fifties or sixties with acute or convalescent COVID-19. The sample taken for sequencing was peripheral blood. This chain connects TRBV27 to TRBJ1-5; D might be TRBD1 (5 bases). CDR3 in amino acids: CASSWGLNQPQHF. CDR3 nucleotide sequence: TGTGCCAGCAGTTGGGGCCTCAATCAGCCCCAGCATTTT.